The rows below give T cell receptor beta chains drawn from one sample of a study of T cell repertoires in cytomegalovirus infection. TCRdb re-derived calls from the reads in MiXCR, one entry per CDR3 protein. This table has hundreds of thousands of distinct CDR3 sequences, about a sixth appearing once. Source material: PBMCs. These receptors were taken from a human donor in good health (CMV status not recorded). Some clones in this sample may be carry-over from other donors' samples. Both conserved end residues are part of each CDR3. A D gene is named only where the DNA matches it firmly. Clone sizes are given selectively: once, few, many, or a class where the clone is expanded.

d_call	clone_size	j_call	v_call	cdr3_nt	cdr3_aa
TRBD1	NA	TRBJ1-5	TRBV5-6	TGTGCCAGCAGCTTCGGGACAGGGTTGGGTCATCAGCCCCAGCATTTT	CASSFGTGLGHQPQHF
NA	many	TRBJ1-4	TRBV7-2	TGTGCCAGCAGATCCGGGACGGAAGAGGAAAAACTGTTTTTT	CASRSGTEEEKLFF
NA	many	TRBJ1-2	TRBV7-2	TGTGCCAGCGACCCTTGGGGGGGCACTAACTATGGCTACACCTTC	CASDPWGGTNYGYTF
NA	many	TRBJ1-1	TRBV12-3/TRBV12-4	TGTGCCAGCAAAAGGGGCCACGACACTGAAGCTTTCTTT	CASKRGHDTEAFF
NA	NA	TRBJ1-3	TRBV20-1	TGCAGTGCTAGCGCGCCCGGGAATGGAAACACCATATATTTT	CSASAPGNGNTIYF
NA	many	TRBJ2-7	TRBV7-6	TGTGCCAGCAGCTTAGGAGGGGACTACGAGCAGTACTTC	CASSLGGDYEQYF
TRBD2	NA	TRBJ2-7	TRBV6-5	TGCGCTAGCGGGAGGGCCCTCGAGCAGTACTTC	CASGRALEQYF
TRBD1	few	TRBJ2-3	TRBV24-1	TGTGCCACCAGTGATCTCCGACAGGGGATGGGCACAGATACGCAGTATTTT	CATSDLRQGMGTDTQYF
TRBD1	NA	TRBJ1-2	TRBV7-2	TGTGCCAGCAGCTTTAGCCGACAGGGCGGTGGCTACACCTTC	CASSFSRQGGGYTF
NA	NA	TRBJ2-4	TRBV6-6	TGTGCCAGCAGTTACTCCCTGGGGGTAGGAGGCATTCAGTACTTC	CASSYSLGVGGIQYF
NA	many	TRBJ2-7	TRBV7-2	TGTGCCAGCAGCCCGGGTCCCGTTAGAGGCGAGCAGTACTTC	CASSPGPVRGEQYF
NA	few	TRBJ2-5	TRBV11-2	TGTGCCAGCAGCCTATGGACGGAAGAGACCCAGTACTTC	CASSLWTEETQYF
TRBD1	few	TRBJ1-4	TRBV9	TGTGCCAGCAGCGTATCGCTGACAGGGAGTCCTGAGGAACTGTTTTTT	CASSVSLTGSPEELFF
TRBD1	NA	TRBJ2-7	TRBV7-9	TGTGCCAGCAGCACTCCCGGGACAGGGAGCGACGAGCAGTACTTC	CASSTPGTGSDEQYF
NA	NA	TRBJ2-1	TRBV7-8	TGTGCCAGCAGCTTGGCTAGCGCAGAGGGTGGCAATGAGCAGTTCTTC	CASSLASAEGGNEQFF
NA	NA	TRBJ1-2	TRBV11-2	TGTGCCAACAGCTTAAGACAGAGGGGGAACTATGGCTACACCTTC	CANSLRQRGNYGYTF
TRBD2	few	TRBJ2-7	TRBV29-1	TGCAGCGTTGGGCTAGCGGGAGCAGCCTACGAGCAGTACTTC	CSVGLAGAAYEQYF
TRBD2	few	TRBJ2-1	TRBV5-1	TGCGCCAGCAGCGGTACTAGCGGGGCCTACAATGAGCAGTTCTTC	CASSGTSGAYNEQFF